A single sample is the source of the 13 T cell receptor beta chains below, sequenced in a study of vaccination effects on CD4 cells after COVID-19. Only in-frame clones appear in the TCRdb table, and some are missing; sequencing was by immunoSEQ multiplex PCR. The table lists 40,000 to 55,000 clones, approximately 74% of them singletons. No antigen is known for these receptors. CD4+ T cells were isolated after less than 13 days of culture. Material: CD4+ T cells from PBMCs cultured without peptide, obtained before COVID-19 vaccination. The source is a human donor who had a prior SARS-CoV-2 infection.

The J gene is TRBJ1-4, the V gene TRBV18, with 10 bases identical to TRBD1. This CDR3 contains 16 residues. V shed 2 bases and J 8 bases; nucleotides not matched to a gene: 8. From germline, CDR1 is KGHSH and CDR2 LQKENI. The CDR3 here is CASSPTLGQGVEKLFF. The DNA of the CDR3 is TGTGCCAGCTCACCAACCCTTGGACAGGGGGTCGAAAAACTGTTTTTT.

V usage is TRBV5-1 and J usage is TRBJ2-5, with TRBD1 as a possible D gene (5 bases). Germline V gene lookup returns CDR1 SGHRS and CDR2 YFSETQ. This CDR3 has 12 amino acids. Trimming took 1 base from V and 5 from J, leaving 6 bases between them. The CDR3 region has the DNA TGCGCCAGCAGCTTGTGGGGCGAGACCCAGTACTTC. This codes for CASSLWGETQYF.

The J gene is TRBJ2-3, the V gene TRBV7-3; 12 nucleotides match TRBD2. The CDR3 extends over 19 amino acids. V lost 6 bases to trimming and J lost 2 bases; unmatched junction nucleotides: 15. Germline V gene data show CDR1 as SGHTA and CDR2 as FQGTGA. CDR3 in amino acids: CASSQTGTSGSRTTDTQYF. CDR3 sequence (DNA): TGTGCCAGCAGTCAGACCGGGACTAGCGGGTCCCGCACCACAGATACGCAGTATTTT. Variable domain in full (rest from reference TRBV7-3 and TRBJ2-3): GAGVSQTPSNKVTEKGKYVELRCDPISGHTALYWYRQSLGQGPEFLIYFQGTGAADDSGLPNDRFFAVRPEGSVSTLKIQRTERGDSAVYLCASSQTGTSGSRTTDTQYFGPGTRLTVL.

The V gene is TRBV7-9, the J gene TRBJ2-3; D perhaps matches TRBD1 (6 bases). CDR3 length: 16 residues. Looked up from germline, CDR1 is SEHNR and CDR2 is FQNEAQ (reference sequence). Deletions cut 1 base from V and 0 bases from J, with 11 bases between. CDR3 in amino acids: CASSLGGLTSTDTQYF. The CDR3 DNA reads TGTGCCAGCAGCTTAGGGGGGCTTACTAGCACAGATACGCAGTATTTT.

CDR3 residues: CASSLLQGANQPQHF. The DNA of the CDR3 is TGTGCCAGCAGTTTACTTCAGGGGGCCAATCAGCCCCAGCATTTT. The J gene is TRBJ1-5, the V gene TRBV27; 8 positions agree with TRBD1. V was clipped by 2 bases and J by 3 bases; unmatched bases: 3. The germline gives CDR1 MNHEY, CDR2 SMNVEV (reference sequence). The length of the CDR3 is 15 residues.

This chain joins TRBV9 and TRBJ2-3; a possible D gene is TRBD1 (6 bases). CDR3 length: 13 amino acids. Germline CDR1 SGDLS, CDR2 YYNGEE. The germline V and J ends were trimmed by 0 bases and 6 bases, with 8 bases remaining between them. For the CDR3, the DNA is TGTGCCAGCAGCGTAGGAAGGGGGGATACGCAGTATTTT. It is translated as CASSVGRGDTQYF. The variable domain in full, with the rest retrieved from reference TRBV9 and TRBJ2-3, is DSGVTQTPKHLITATGQRVTLRCSPRSGDLSVYWYQQSLDQGLQFLIQYYNGEERAKGNILERFSAQQFPDLHSELNLSSLELGDSALYFCASSVGRGDTQYFGPGTRLTVL.

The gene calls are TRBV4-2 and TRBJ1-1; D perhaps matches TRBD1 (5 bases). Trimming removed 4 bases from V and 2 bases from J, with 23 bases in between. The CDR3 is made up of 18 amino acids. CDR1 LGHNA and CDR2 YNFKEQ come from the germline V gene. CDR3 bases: TGTGCCAGCAGCCTCCGCTATGACCCCGGGGGTATAAACACTGAAGCTTTCTTT. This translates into CASSLRYDPGGINTEAFF.

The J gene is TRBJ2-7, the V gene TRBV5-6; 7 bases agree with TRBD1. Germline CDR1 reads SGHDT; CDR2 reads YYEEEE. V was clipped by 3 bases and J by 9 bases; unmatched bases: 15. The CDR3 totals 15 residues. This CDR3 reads CASSWTDRILSAQYF. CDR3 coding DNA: TGTGCCAGCAGCTGGACGGACAGGATTCTATCGGCGCAGTACTTC.

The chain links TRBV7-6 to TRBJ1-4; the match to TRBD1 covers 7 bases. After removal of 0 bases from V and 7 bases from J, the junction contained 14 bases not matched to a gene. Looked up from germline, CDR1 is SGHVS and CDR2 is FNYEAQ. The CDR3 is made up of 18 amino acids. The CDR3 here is CASSLAPVRQGVGEKLFF. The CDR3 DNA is TGTGCCAGCAGCTTAGCGCCTGTCCGACAGGGCGTAGGTGAAAAACTGTTTTTT.

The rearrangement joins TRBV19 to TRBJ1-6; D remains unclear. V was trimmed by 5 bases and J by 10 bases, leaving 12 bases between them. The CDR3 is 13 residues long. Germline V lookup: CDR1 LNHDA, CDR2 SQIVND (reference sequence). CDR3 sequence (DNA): TGTGCCAGTAGTCCCAATGGTCAATCACCCCTCCACTTT. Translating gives CASSPNGQSPLHF. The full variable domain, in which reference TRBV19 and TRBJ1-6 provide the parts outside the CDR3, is DGGITQSPKYLFRKEGQNVTLSCEQNLNHDAMYWYRQDPGQGLRLIYYSQIVNDFQKGDIAEGYSVSREKKESFPLTVTSAQKNPTAFYLCASSPNGQSPLHFGNGTRLTVT.

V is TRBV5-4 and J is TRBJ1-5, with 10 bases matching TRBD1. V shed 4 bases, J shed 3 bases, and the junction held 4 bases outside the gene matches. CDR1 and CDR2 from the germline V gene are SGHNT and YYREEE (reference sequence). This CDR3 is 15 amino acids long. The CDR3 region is CASSPGTGDNQPQHF. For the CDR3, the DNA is TGTGCCAGCAGCCCGGGGACAGGGGACAATCAGCCCCAGCATTTT. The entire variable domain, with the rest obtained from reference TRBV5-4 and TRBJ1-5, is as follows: ETGVTQSPTHLIKTRGQQVTLRCSSQSGHNTVSWYQQALGQGPQFIFQYYREEENGRGNFPPRFSGLQFPNYSSELNVNALELDDSALYLCASSPGTGDNQPQHFGDGTRLSIL.

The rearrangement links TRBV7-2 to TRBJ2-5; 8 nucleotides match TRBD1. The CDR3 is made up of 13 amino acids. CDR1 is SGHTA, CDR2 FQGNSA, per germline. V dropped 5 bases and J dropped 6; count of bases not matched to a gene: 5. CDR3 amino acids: CASSPGQAKTQYF. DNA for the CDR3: TGTGCCAGCAGCCCGGGACAGGCAAAGACCCAGTACTTC.

For the CDR3, the DNA is TGTGCCAGCAGCTTACAAGGTCCCACTGAAGCTTTCTTT. Its translation is CASSLQGPTEAFF. The chain recombines TRBV11-2 with TRBJ1-1; D is unresolved. The germline V and J ends were trimmed by 2 bases and 4 bases, with 8 bases remaining between them. From germline, CDR1 is SGHAT and CDR2 FQNNGV. The CDR3 spans 13 residues.